This T cell receptor (beta chain) was recovered during a study of blood T cells in healthy people across ages. CDR3 length: 16 amino acids. Germline V lookup: CDR1 SGHTA, CDR2 FQGNSA. V shed 5 bases, J shed 5 bases, and the junction held 7 bases outside the gene matches. In this sample, this clonotype turned up a few times. Together with a sample-barcoded 5' primer, a J-beta primer mix was included in a second PCR lasting about 6 to 11 cycles. One entry per CDR3 protein results from TCRdb running MiXCR on the 5' RACE reads. The sample carries around 710,000 distinct CDR3 sequences, approximately 39% recorded once.

The source material was blood. The rearrangement joins TRBV7-2 to TRBJ2-1; 12 bases are shared with TRBD2. This receptor was identified in a woman aged 55-75 years in good health. CDR3 nucleotides: TGTGCCAGCAGCGACCGACTAGCGGGGGTAGACAATGAGCAGTTCTTC. It codes for CASSDRLAGVDNEQFF.